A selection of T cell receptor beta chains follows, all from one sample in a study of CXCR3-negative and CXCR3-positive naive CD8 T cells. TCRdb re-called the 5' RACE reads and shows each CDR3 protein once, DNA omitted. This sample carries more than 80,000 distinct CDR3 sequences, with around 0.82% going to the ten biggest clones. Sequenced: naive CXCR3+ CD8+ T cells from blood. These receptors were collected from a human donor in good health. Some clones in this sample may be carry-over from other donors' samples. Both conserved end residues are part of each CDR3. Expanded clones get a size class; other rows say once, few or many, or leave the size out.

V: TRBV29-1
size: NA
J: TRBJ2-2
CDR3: CSVEGGQAGELFF

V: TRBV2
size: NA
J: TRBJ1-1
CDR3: CASTPRGASNEAFF

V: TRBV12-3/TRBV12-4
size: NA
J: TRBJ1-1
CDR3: CASRGQGMNTEAFF

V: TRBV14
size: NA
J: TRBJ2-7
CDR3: CASSQKGRPSYEQYF

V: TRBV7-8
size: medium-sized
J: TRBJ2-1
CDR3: CASSVPGTSVVNEQFF

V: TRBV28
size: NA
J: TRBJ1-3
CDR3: CASSYGTGLYGNTIYF

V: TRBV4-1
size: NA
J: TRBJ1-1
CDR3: CASSAQGGPPTEAFF

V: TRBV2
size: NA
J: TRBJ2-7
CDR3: CASSDTLAGAPGHEQYF

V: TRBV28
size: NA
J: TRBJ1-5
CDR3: CASSLSLSNQPQHF

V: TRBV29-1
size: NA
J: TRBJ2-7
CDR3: CSVRQGGAYEQYF

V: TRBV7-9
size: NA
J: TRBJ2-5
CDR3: CASRPIAGGPETQYF

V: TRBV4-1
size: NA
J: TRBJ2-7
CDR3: CASSQEEMGMDEQYF

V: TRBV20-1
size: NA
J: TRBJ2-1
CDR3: CSARDLGSYNEQFF

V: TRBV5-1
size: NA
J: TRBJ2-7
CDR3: CASSSGTADQYF

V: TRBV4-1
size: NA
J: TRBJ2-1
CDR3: CASSPKRGAYNEQFF

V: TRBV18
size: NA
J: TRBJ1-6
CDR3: CASSPFYNSPLHF

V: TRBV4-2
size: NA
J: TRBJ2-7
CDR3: CASSQGLWSYEQYF

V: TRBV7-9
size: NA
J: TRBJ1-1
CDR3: CASSPEVTGVSTEAFF

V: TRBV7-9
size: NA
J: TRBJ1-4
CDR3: CASSPGFTTNEKLFF

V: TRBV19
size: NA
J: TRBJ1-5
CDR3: CASSMGSNQPQHF

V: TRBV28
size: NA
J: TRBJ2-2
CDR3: CASSLRLGQGELFF

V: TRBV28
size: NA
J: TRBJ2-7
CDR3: CASSDPFRIYEQYF

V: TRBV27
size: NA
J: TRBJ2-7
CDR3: CASSSSGGAVDEQYF

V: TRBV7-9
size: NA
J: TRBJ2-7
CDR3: CASSLANNEQYF

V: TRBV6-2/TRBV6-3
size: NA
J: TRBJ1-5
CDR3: CATRGYSNQPQHF

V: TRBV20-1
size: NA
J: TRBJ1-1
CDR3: CSARDPVAESTEAFF

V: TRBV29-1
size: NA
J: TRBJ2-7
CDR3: CSVEIRDGIDQYF

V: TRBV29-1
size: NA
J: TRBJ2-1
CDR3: CSVEPTSGNPYYNEQFF

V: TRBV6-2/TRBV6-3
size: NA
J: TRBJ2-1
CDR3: CASSYALAGWVYNEQFF

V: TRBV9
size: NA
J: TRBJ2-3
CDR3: CASSVGASGLKDTQYF

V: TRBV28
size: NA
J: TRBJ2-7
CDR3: CASSPLLAGVGSYEQYF

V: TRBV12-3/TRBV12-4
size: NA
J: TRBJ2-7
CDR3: CASSPSSGSSEQYF

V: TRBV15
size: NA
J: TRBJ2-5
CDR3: CATSRVGRGRETQYF

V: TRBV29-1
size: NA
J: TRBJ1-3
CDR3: CSVGGDSGNTIYF

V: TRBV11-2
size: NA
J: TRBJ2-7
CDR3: CASSLEGRSSYEQYF